Sequencing of this TCR beta chain was carried out in a study of human T cells and chemical hapten exposure. Described time point: pre-sensitization, week 0. Treatment here: therapeutic diphenylcyclopropenone sensitization with weekly scalp DPC. There are 18 residues in the CDR3. The study's library attached unique molecular identifiers to single cDNA molecules. TCRdb processed the RACE reads anew with MiXCR; each CDR3 protein has one entry. The top ten hold 1.5% to 2% of the sample, which has about 61,000 distinct CDR3 sequences, about 6.7% seen once. This clonotype was seen many times. The chain employs TRBV21-1 and TRBJ2-7; the table's D gene call, TRBD2, was not cross checked with the DNA. TRBV21-1 is shown as a pseudogene. The sequences come from whole blood, collected in connection with sensitization to the hapten diphenylcyclopropenone (DPC). The TCR was taken from a woman aged 25 to 39 with alopecia areata. Some clones in this sample may be carry-over from other donors' samples. The CDR3 protein is CASSKRATWFPGPYEQYF. CDR3 coding DNA: TGTGCCAGCAGCAAAAGGGCCACATGGTTTCCGGGCCCCTACGAGCAGTACTTC.